This T cell receptor (beta chain) is drawn from a study of cytomegalovirus exposure and HLA in healthy donors. Germline V gene lookup returns CDR1 SGHTA and CDR2 FQGNSA. With V trimmed by 2 bases and J by 1 base, 2 bases remained unmatched. This CDR3 is built from 16 residues. PCR was performed using 60 Vbeta and 13 Jbeta primers. Assay used: immunoSEQ multiplex PCR; TCRdb lists only in-frame clones, some missing. In total, the table holds around 75,000 clones. Material for sequencing was PBMCs. The receptor's source is a middle-aged man in good health and CMV-seronegative. This chain uses TRBV7-2 with TRBJ2-3, with 11 bases that match TRBD2. The DNA for the CDR3 is TGTGCCAGCAGCTTATCTAGCGGGGGGCGCACAGATACGCAGTATTTT. Encoded protein: CASSLSSGGRTDTQYF. The variable domain in full, completed from reference TRBV7-2 and TRBJ2-3, reads GAGVSQSPSNKVTEKGKDVELRCDPISGHTALYWYRQSLGQGLEFLIYFQGNSAPDKSGLPSDRFSAERTGGSVSTLTIQRTQQEDSAVYLCASSLSSGGRTDTQYFGPGTRLTVL.